The 31 T cell receptor beta chains listed next were all sequenced from one sample in a study of cytomegalovirus exposure and HLA in healthy donors. The PCR was carried out with 60 Vbeta primers and 13 Jbeta primers. Data came from immunoSEQ multiplex PCR; TCRdb stores just in-frame clones and leaves some out. Among approximately 190,000 clones, 65% to 85% were seen once, and the ten largest hold approximately 3.8%. What was sequenced was PBMCs. The receptors shown here come from a man between 50 and 59 years old in good health and CMV-seronegative.

This clone was found a few times. The chain has TRBV10-3 and TRBJ2-7, with 10 nucleotides matching TRBD1. V shed 5 bases and J 5 bases; nucleotides not matched to a gene: 9. The CDR3 runs 15 residues. The germline gives CDR1 ENHRY, CDR2 SYGVKD. The CDR3 spells CAISSRGTGVDEQYF. DNA of the CDR3: TGTGCCATCAGTAGTCGTGGGACAGGGGTCGACGAGCAGTACTTC.

This sequence joins TRBV7-9 and TRBJ1-1, with D possibly TRBD1 on 5 matching bases. Germline loops: CDR1 SEHNR, CDR2 FQNEAQ (reference sequence). CDR3 length: 13 amino acids. V lost 6 bases, J lost 6 bases, and 14 bases lay in between. CDR3 region: CASRAEAGAEAFF. The CDR3 DNA sequence: TGTGCCAGCAGGGCTGAGGCGGGGGCTGAAGCTTTCTTT. The whole variable domain, remainder taken from reference TRBV7-9 and TRBJ1-1, is DTGVSQNPRHKITKRGQNVTFRCDPISEHNRLYWYRQTLGQGPEFLTYFQNEAQLEKSRLLSDRFSAERPKGSFSTLEIQRTEQGDSAMYLCASRAEAGAEAFFGQGTRLTVV.

Comment on this clone: One junction end does not reproduce the germline sequence, and a read error may be involved. V gene TRBV7-7 combines with J gene TRBJ2-5, with 12 bases that match TRBD2. Germline loops: CDR1 SSHAT, CDR2 FNYEAQ (reference sequence). This CDR3 comprises 16 residues. Here the CDR3 reads CASSLTSGGTQETQYF. CDR3 coding DNA: TGTGCTAGCAGCTTAACTAGCGGGGGGACCCAAGAGACCCAGTACTTC. Drawing the rest from reference TRBV7-7 and TRBJ2-5, the complete variable domain is GAGVSQSPRYKVTKRGQDVTLRCDPISSHATLYWYQQALGQGPEFLTYFNYEAQPDKSGLPSDRFSAERPEGSISTLTIQRTEQRDSAMYRCASSLTSGGTQETQYFGPGTRLLVL.

The chain carries TRBV4-1 and TRBJ1-5, with TRBD1 matching over 10 bases. This CDR3 has 15 residues. After removal of 4 bases from V and 9 bases from J, the junction contained 9 bases not matched to a gene. CDR1 MGHRA and CDR2 YSYEKL come from the germline V gene. The CDR3 sequence is CASSPGGTGEAPQHF. The CDR3, as DNA: TGCGCCAGCAGCCCAGGGGGGACAGGGGAAGCGCCCCAGCATTTT.

The chain carries TRBV5-8 and TRBJ1-6; D unresolved. The CDR3 runs to 14 residues. Deletions cut 7 bases from V and 5 bases from J, with 13 bases between. Germline lookup yields CDR1 SGHTS and CDR2 YDEGEE. The CDR3, as DNA: TGTGCCAGCCGTAACCTCAGGAATAATTCACCCCTCCACTTT. It is translated as CASRNLRNNSPLHF.

The chain carries TRBV5-4 and TRBJ1-6; D gene unclear. This CDR3 spans 14 amino acids. Trimming stripped 0 bases from V and 7 bases from J, with 8 bases between. From germline, CDR1 is SGHNT and CDR2 YYREEE (reference sequence). The DNA of the CDR3 is TGTGCCAGCAGCTTGGAGGCCGGGAATTCACCCCTCCACTTT. Protein: CASSLEAGNSPLHF.

This chain connects TRBV5-1 to TRBJ1-2; D is uncertain. The V and J ends lost 0 bases and 8 bases respectively, with 14 bases between them. The CDR3 consists of 14 residues. Germline V gene lookup returns CDR1 SGHRS and CDR2 YFSETQ. CDR3 sequence: CASSLGPKTEGYTF. Here the CDR3 DNA reads TGCGCCAGCAGCTTGGGCCCTAAGACGGAGGGCTACACCTTC.

The rearrangement uses TRBV7-9 and TRBJ2-3; 10 nucleotides line up with TRBD2. The V segment lost 5 bases and the J segment 6 bases; nucleotides outside the gene matches: 8. CDR3 size: 15 residues. From germline, CDR1 is SEHNR and CDR2 FQNEAQ (reference sequence). CDR3 in amino acids: CASSATSGIWDTQYF. The CDR3 nucleotides are TGTGCCAGCAGCGCAACTAGCGGGATCTGGGATACGCAGTATTTT.

The rearrangement links TRBV27 to TRBJ1-6; 7 bases map to TRBD1. Trimming took 2 bases from V and 6 from J; bases not matched to a gene: 4. CDR3 size: 15 residues. Germline CDR1 MNHEY, CDR2 SMNVEV (reference sequence). Written as DNA, the CDR3 is TGTGCCAGCAGTTTACAGGGACAGTCTAATTCACCCCTCCACTTT. Translating gives CASSLQGQSNSPLHF.

This clone was detected once. The genes are TRBV7-9 and TRBJ2-7, with D unclear. Per germline, CDR1 SEHNR and CDR2 FQNEAQ (reference sequence). The CDR3 contains 13 residues. V gave up 4 bases and J gave up 0 bases, with 7 bases separating them. The chain's CDR3 is CASSSTDSYEQYF. CDR3 bases: TGTGCCAGCAGCTCAACAGACTCCTACGAGCAGTACTTC.

The chain uses TRBV15 and TRBJ1-2, with 7 bases lining up with TRBD1. J lost 3 bases, V lost 0 bases, and 1 base had no gene match. The CDR3 has 14 amino acids. Germline lookup yields CDR1 LNHNV and CDR2 YYDKDF (reference sequence). CDR3 loop: CATSREQGHYGYTF. CDR3 coding DNA: TGTGCCACCAGCAGAGAACAGGGGCACTATGGCTACACCTTC. The variable domain in full, completed from reference TRBV15 and TRBJ1-2, reads DAMVIQNPRYQVTQFGKPVTLSCSQTLNHNVMYWYQQKSSQAPKLLFHYYDKDFNNEADTPDNFQSRRPNTSFCFLDIRSPGLGDTAMYLCATSREQGHYGYTFGSGTRLTVV.

This clone was observed a few times. The chain combines TRBV13 with TRBJ1-3; TRBD1 is a possible D gene (5 bases). Trimming left V 5 bases short and J 2 bases short, with 16 bases between. The length of the CDR3 is 16 residues. Germline V lookup: CDR1 PRHDT, CDR2 FYEKMQ (reference sequence). As DNA, the CDR3 is TGTGCCAGCAGCCAACAGGCCTCCTGGGCTGGAAACACCATATATTTT. Its translation is CASSQQASWAGNTIYF.

The chain uses TRBV5-8 and TRBJ2-3; 9 bases are a match to TRBD2. The CDR3 is 17 amino acids. The trim removed 4 bases at V and 1 base at J, leaving 10 bases unmatched. The germline V gene encodes CDR1 SGHTS and CDR2 YDEGEE. The CDR3 DNA reads TGTGCCAGCAGCCCCATGGGAGCGGGGGGCCGCACAGATACGCAGTATTTT. Residues: CASSPMGAGGRTDTQYF.

J is TRBJ1-1 and V is TRBV5-1; 8 bases map to TRBD1. J gave up 7 bases and V 7 bases, and 12 bases lay outside the gene matches. Germline values: CDR1 SGHRS, CDR2 YFSETQ. The CDR3 totals 14 residues. The CDR3 loop is CASGPTGEGHEAFF. CDR3 sequence (DNA): TGCGCCAGCGGACCGACAGGGGAGGGCCATGAAGCTTTCTTT.

This chain connects TRBV6-5 to TRBJ1-6; TRBD1 matches at 7 bases. The CDR3 is made up of 14 amino acids. CDR1 is MNHEY, CDR2 SVGAGI, per germline. The V and J ends lost 7 bases and 12 bases, in that order; junction bases with no gene match: 12. CDR3 DNA: TGTGCCAGCACCCCACAGGGGAAAGGAGGACCCCTCCACTTT. Translating gives CASTPQGKGGPLHF.

The rearrangement links TRBV7-9 to TRBJ2-7, with D tentatively TRBD1 (5 bases). Trimming stripped 5 bases from V and 4 bases from J, with 12 bases between. The CDR3 covers 13 residues. From germline, CDR1 is SEHNR and CDR2 FQNEAQ (reference sequence). The CDR3 spells CASSPRQGYEQYF. The CDR3 DNA sequence: TGTGCCAGCAGCCCCCGGCAGGGTTACGAGCAGTACTTC.

The chain is built from TRBV5-6 and TRBJ2-3; 11 nucleotides match TRBD2. The CDR3 runs 12 residues. CDR1 is SGHDT and CDR2 is YYEEEE in the germline V gene. Unmatched junction bases numbered 5, after V lost 3 bases and J lost 14 bases. The CDR3 DNA reads as TGTGCCAGCAGCTCGGGACTAGCGGTCCCGTATTTT. Its translation: CASSSGLAVPYF.

This clone is a singleton in its sample. The V call is TRBV6-6, the J call TRBJ1-5; D unclear. Germline-derived CDR1 and CDR2 are MNHNY and SVGAGI (reference sequence). The CDR3 extends over 14 amino acids. V gave up 0 bases and J gave up 0 bases, with 3 bases separating them. In DNA form, the CDR3 reads TGTGCCAGCAGTTACTCCAATAGCAATCAGCCCCAGCATTTT. It codes for CASSYSNSNQPQHF.

The chain links TRBV7-2 to TRBJ2-5, with D possibly being TRBD1 (5 bases). CDR1 and CDR2 (germline): SGHTA, FQGNSA. The length of the CDR3 is 13 residues. The V end lost 4 bases, the J end lost 1 base, and 7 bases lay between the germline ends. CDR3 DNA: TGTGCCAGCAGCTCGACAGTCCAAGAGACCCAGTACTTC. It is translated as CASSSTVQETQYF.

The chain carries TRBV18 and TRBJ2-7, with no clear D. Trimming shortened V by 3 bases and J by 3 bases, and 18 bases separated the two germline ends. The V gene's germline CDR1 is KGHSH and CDR2 LQKENI. The length of the CDR3 is 16 residues. In nucleotides, the CDR3 is TGTGCCAGCTCACCTCCTGACTCCTCCAGTCGCTACGAGCAGTACTTC. This translates into CASSPPDSSSRYEQYF.

The rearrangement links TRBV11-2 to TRBJ1-5; D is ambiguous. Trimming shortened V by 1 base and J by 7 bases, and 8 bases separated the two germline ends. The CDR3 consists of 13 residues. Germline V CDR1 and CDR2: SGHAT, FQNNGV. The CDR3 loop reads CASSLGSIQPQHF. The CDR3, as DNA: TGTGCCAGCAGCTTAGGGTCTATCCAGCCCCAGCATTTT. The full variable domain, its missing parts supplied by reference TRBV11-2 and TRBJ1-5, is EAGVAQSPRYKIIEKRQSVAFWCNPISGHATLYWYQQILGQGPKLLIQFQNNGVVDDSQLPKDRFSAERLKGVDSTLKIQPAKLEDSAVYLCASSLGSIQPQHFGDGTRLSIL.

The CDR3: CAISETPQGIGTDTQYF. The CDR3 DNA is TGTGCCATCAGTGAGACACCGCAGGGGATCGGCACAGATACGCAGTATTTT. This sequence joins TRBV10-3 and TRBJ2-3, with D possibly matching TRBD1 (6 bases). Germline loops: CDR1 ENHRY, CDR2 SYGVKD. CDR3 length equals 17 residues. V was pared by 2 bases and J by 1 base, with 16 bases between.

The chain has TRBV5-6 and TRBJ2-3, with D possibly matching TRBD2 (5 bases). The CDR3 length is 16 residues. V was clipped by 0 bases and J by 5 bases, with 16 bases between them. Germline values: CDR1 SGHDT, CDR2 YYEEEE. The CDR3 sequence is CASSLGRGVRQDTQYF. The CDR3 DNA reads as TGTGCCAGCAGCTTGGGACGGGGAGTACGACAAGATACGCAGTATTTT.

V usage is TRBV14 and J usage is TRBJ2-7; weak D call: TRBD2 (6 bases). V gave up 4 bases and J gave up 4 bases, with 14 bases separating them. The CDR3 contains 14 residues. Germline-derived CDR1 and CDR2 are SGHDN and FVKESK. The CDR3 here is CASSRMEGWYEQYF. The CDR3 bases are TGTGCCAGCAGCCGCATGGAGGGGTGGTACGAGCAGTACTTC.

As concerns this clone: Other DNA sequences in the sample encode the same CDR3. The chain has TRBV29-1 and TRBJ1-1, with D unresolved. CDR1 SQVTM and CDR2 ANQGSEA come from the germline V gene. This CDR3 is 11 amino acids long. V gave up 4 bases and J gave up 5 bases, with 8 bases separating them. Here the CDR3 reads CSVVRGTEAFF. For the CDR3, the DNA is TGCAGCGTTGTGCGAGGAACTGAAGCTTTCTTT.

The table lists this clone with a count of one. This chain links TRBV27 with TRBJ1-6; D remains unclear. Looked up from germline, CDR1 is MNHEY and CDR2 is SMNVEV (reference sequence). V was cut by 7 bases and J by 0 bases, with 10 bases left in between. The CDR3 consists of 15 residues. In DNA, the CDR3 is TGTGCCAGCACTTTTAGTTCCTCCTATAATTCACCCCTCCACTTT. Its translation: CASTFSSSYNSPLHF.

The rearrangement joins TRBV4-1 to TRBJ2-4; maybe TRBD2 (6 bases). CDR3 length: 16 residues. The germline V and J ends were trimmed by 4 bases and 0 bases, with 13 bases remaining between them. Germline values: CDR1 MGHRA, CDR2 YSYEKL. In DNA, the CDR3 is TGCGCCAGCAGCCCCACGGGGGATGTAGCCAAAAACATTCAGTACTTC. As protein: CASSPTGDVAKNIQYF.

This sequence joins TRBV10-2 and TRBJ1-1; D gene ambiguous. The CDR3 contains 14 residues. Germline CDR1 reads WSHSY; CDR2 reads SAAADI. With 3 bases removed from V and 4 bases from J, the gap between germline ends came to 12 bases. The DNA of the CDR3 is TGCGCCAGCAGTGAAGGGATTCGGGGCACTGAAGCTTTCTTT. Encoded protein: CASSEGIRGTEAFF.

A note on this clone: Germline is not matched at one junction end, which may reflect a read error. The chain combines TRBV7-9 with TRBJ2-7; D gene unclear. The CDR3 is made up of 13 amino acids. The germline V gene has CDR1 SEHNR and CDR2 FQNEAQ (reference sequence). The CDR3 reads CSSSQTSLHEQYF. DNA of the CDR3: TGTTCCAGCAGCCAGACAAGCCTCCACGAGCAGTACTTC. The whole variable domain, filled in from reference TRBV7-9 and TRBJ2-7, reads DTGVSQNPRHKITKRGQNVTFRCDPISEHNRLYWYRQTLGQGPEFLTYFQNEAQLEKSRLLSDRFSAERPKGSFSTLEIQRTEQGDSAMYLCSSSQTSLHEQYFGPGTRLTVT.

This chain uses TRBV5-5 with TRBJ2-5; TRBD1 is a possible D gene (6 bases). Trimming shortened V by 2 bases and J by 2 bases, and 10 bases separated the two germline ends. Per the germline V gene, CDR1 is SGHKS and CDR2 is YYEKEE (reference sequence). The length of the CDR3 is 14 residues. The CDR3 DNA is TGTGCCAGCAGCTTTGAACAGGGTCAAGAGACCCAGTACTTC. This translates into CASSFEQGQETQYF.

This chain joins TRBV6-5 and TRBJ2-1, with D perhaps TRBD1 (6 bases). Germline values: CDR1 MNHEY, CDR2 SVGAGI. This CDR3 comprises 14 residues. Trimming took 5 bases from V and 8 from J, leaving 16 bases between them. The chain's CDR3 is CASSRRTAQDEQFF. CDR3 nucleotide sequence: TGTGCCAGCAGTAGACGGACAGCGCAGGATGAGCAGTTCTTC.